This TCR beta chain was documented in a study of cytomegalovirus exposure and HLA in healthy donors. Worth noting for this clone: What it binds is unknown.

Trimming shortened V by 1 base and J by 9 bases, and 7 bases separated the two germline ends. The CDR3 contains 12 residues. Germline assignment: CDR1 SEHNR and CDR2 FQNEAQ (reference sequence). Study-wide results and limits: Earlier analysis yielded a pattern in which most TCR beta V segments were productive about 90% or about 30% of the time. An analysis was carried out at a later point. It showed that HLA-associated TCR beta chains were more clonally expanded than equally common non-associated chains. Three chains linked to CMV were shown in vitro to be specific for CMV antigens.

Primers: 60 Vbeta forward and 13 Jbeta reverse. Using immunoSEQ multiplex PCR, the repertoire was profiled, and TCRdb retains in-frame clones only, with some absent. The data contain roughly 100,000 clones, roughly 63% of them singletons. The source is a boy younger than 18 in good health and CMV-seropositive. The chain couples TRBV7-9 to TRBJ2-1; D is perhaps TRBD1 (6 bases). The sample consisted of PBMCs. CDR3 residues: CASSLVGGEQFF. The CDR3 nucleotides read TGTGCCAGCAGCTTAGTAGGGGGTGAGCAGTTCTTC.